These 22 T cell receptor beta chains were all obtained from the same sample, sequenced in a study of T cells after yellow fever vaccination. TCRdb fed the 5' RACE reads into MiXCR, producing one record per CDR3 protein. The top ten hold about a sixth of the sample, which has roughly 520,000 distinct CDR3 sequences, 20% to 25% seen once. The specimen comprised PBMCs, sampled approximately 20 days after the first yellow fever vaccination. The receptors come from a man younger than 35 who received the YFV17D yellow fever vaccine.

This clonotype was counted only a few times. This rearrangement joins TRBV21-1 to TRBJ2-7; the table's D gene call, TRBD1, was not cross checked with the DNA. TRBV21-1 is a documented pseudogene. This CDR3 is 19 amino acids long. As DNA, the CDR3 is TGTGCCAGCAGCAAACCCCGATTTGTTGGGGACCGAATCTCCTACGAGCAGTACGTC. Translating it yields CASSKPRFVGDRISYEQYV.

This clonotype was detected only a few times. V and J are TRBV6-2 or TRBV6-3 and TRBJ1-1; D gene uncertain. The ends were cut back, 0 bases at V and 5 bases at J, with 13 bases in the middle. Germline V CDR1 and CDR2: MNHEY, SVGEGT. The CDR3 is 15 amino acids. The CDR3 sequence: CASSYSSPPRTEAFF. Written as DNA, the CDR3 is TGTGCCAGCAGTTACTCCTCCCCCCCAAGGACTGAAGCTTTCTTT.

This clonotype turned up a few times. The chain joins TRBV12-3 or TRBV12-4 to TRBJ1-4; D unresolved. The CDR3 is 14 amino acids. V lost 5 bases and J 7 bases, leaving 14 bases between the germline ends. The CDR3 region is CASSQTHSGEKLFF. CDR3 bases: TGTGCCAGCAGTCAGACCCATTCGGGTGAAAAACTGTTTTTT.

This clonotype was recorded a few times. The CDR3 DNA reads TGTGCCAGCAGCCAAGGGGCCTTGAGGGGAGGGGATACGCAGTATTTT. It specifies CASSQGALRGGDTQYF. V is TRBV3-1 and J is TRBJ2-3; TRBD2 matches 7 bases. The germline V gene has CDR1 LGHDT and CDR2 YNNKEL (reference sequence). The CDR3 length is 16 residues. Trimming took 1 base from V and 6 from J; bases not matched to a gene: 10.

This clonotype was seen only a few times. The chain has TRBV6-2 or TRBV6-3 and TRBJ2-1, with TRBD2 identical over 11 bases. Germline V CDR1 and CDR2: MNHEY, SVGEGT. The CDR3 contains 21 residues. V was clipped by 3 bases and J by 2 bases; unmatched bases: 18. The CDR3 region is CASSYWSGASGGYRTYNEQFF. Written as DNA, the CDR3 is TGTGCCAGCAGTTATTGGTCAGGTGCTAGCGGGGGGTACAGAACCTACAATGAGCAGTTCTTC.

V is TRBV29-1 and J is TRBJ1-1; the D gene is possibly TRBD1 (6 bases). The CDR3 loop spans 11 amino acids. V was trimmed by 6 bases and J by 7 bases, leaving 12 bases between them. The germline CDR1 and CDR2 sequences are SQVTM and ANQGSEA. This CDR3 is CSVQWTDEAFF. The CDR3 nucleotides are TGCAGCGTCCAATGGACAGATGAAGCTTTCTTT.

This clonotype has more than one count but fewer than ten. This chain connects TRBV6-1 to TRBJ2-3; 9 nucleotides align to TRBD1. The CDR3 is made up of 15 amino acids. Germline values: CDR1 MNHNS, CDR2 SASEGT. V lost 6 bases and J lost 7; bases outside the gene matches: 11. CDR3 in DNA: TGTGCCAGCAGGCCCGGGACAGGGCAACTCTATACGCAGTATTTT. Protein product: CASRPGTGQLYTQYF.

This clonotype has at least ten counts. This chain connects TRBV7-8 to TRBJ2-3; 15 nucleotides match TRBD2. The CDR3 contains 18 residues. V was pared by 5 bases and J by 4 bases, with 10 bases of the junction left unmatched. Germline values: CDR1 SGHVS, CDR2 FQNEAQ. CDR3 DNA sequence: TGTGCCAGCAGCCTCCCAACCGGACTAGCGGGGGGGGCAGATACGCAGTATTTT. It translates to CASSLPTGLAGGADTQYF.

CDR3 in DNA: TGCAGTGCTAGAGATATAACGGGCCAGGGCTGGCAGCCCCAGCATTTT. Translating it yields CSARDITGQGWQPQHF. The chain joins TRBV20-1 to TRBJ1-5, with D perhaps matching TRBD1 (5 bases). CDR3 size: 16 residues. With 0 bases removed from V and 7 bases from J, the gap between germline ends came to 19 bases. Looked up from germline, CDR1 is DFQATT and CDR2 is SNEGSKA (reference sequence).

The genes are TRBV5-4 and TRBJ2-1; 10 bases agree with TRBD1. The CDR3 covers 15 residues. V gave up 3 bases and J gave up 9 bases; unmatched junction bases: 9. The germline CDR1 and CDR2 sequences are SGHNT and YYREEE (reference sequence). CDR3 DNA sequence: TGTGCCAGCAGCTACCCGGGACAGGGGCTCAGTGAGCAGTTCTTC. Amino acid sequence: CASSYPGQGLSEQFF.

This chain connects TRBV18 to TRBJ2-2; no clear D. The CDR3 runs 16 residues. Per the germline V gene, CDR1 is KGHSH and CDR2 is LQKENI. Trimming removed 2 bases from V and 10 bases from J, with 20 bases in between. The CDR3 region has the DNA TGTGCCAGCTCACCAAACCTCGTTACCCGAGGAGTGGAGCTGTTTTTT. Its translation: CASSPNLVTRGVELFF.

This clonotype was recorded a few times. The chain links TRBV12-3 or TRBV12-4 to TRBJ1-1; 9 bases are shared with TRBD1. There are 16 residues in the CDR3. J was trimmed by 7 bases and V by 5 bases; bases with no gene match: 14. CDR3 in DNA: TGTGCCAGCAGTCCCTACAGGGGGCGGGGACCTCGTGAAGCTTTCTTT. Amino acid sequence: CASSPYRGRGPREAFF.

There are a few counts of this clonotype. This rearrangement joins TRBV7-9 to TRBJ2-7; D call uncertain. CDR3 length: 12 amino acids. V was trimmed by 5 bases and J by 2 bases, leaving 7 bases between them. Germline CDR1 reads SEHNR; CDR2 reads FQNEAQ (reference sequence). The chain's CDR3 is CASSPTPYEQYV. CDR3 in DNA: TGTGCCAGCAGCCCCACTCCCTACGAGCAGTACGTC.

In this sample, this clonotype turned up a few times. DNA of the CDR3: TGTGCCAGCAGCTGGGCCTTGGACAGGACGAATTCACCCCTCCACTTT. Protein product: CASSWALDRTNSPLHF. V and J are TRBV7-2 and TRBJ1-6; 7 bases map to TRBD1. V lost 4 bases and J lost 7; bases outside the gene matches: 10. The CDR3 extends over 16 amino acids. CDR1 and CDR2 from the germline V gene are SGHTA and FQGNSA.

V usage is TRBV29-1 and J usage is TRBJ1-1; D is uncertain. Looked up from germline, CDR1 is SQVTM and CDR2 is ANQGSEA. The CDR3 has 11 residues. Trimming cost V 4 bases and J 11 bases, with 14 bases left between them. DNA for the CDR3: TGCAGCGTTGTCCCCCGGGTAGGGGCTTTCTTT. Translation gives CSVVPRVGAFF.

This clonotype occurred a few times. As DNA, the CDR3 is TGTGCCAGCAGGCGGACAGCAAGTACCGGGGAGCTGTTTTTT. This codes for CASRRTASTGELFF. The genes are TRBV12-3 or TRBV12-4 and TRBJ2-2; weak D call: TRBD1 (6 bases). Between the trimmed V and J ends, which lost 6 bases and 5 bases, there was a span of 13 bases. The CDR3 is 14 residues long.

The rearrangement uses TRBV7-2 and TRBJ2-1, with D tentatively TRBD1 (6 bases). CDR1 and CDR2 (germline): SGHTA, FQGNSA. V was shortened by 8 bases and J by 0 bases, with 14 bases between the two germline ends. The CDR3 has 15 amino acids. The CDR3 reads CASRQDRISYNEQFF. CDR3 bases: TGTGCCAGCCGTCAAGACAGGATCTCCTACAATGAGCAGTTCTTC.

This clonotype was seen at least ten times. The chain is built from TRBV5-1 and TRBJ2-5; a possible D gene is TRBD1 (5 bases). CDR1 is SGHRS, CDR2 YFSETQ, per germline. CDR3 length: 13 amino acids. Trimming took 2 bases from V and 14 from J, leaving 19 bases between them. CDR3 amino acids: CASSLSQGAVSYF. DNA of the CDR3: TGCGCCAGCAGCTTATCGCAGGGCGCGGTATCTTACTTC.

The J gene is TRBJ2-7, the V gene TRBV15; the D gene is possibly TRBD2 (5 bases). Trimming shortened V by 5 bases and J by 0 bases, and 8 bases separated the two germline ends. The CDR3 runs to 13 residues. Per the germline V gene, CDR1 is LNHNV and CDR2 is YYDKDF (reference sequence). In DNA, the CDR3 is TGTGCCACCAGCCCGGGGAGCTCCTACGAGCAGTACTTC. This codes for CATSPGSSYEQYF.

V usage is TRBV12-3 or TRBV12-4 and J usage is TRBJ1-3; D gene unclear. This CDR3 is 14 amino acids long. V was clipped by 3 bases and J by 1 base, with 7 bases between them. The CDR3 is CASSFLLSGNTIYF. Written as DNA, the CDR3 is TGTGCCAGCAGTTTTCTCCTTTCTGGAAACACCATATATTTT.

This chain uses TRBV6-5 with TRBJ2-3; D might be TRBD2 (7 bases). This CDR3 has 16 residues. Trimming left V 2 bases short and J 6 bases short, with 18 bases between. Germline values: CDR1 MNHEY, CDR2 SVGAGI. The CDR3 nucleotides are TGTGCCAGCAGTTACGGCGGGGGCCCCGTTCAGGATACGCAGTATTTT. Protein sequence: CASSYGGGPVQDTQYF.

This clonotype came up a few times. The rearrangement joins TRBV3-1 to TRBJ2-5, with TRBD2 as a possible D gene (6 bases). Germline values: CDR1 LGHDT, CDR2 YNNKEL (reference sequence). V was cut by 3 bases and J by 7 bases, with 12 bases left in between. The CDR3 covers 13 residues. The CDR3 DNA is TGTGCCAGCAGCCACGGGGGATTGGGGACCCAGTACTTC. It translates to CASSHGGLGTQYF.